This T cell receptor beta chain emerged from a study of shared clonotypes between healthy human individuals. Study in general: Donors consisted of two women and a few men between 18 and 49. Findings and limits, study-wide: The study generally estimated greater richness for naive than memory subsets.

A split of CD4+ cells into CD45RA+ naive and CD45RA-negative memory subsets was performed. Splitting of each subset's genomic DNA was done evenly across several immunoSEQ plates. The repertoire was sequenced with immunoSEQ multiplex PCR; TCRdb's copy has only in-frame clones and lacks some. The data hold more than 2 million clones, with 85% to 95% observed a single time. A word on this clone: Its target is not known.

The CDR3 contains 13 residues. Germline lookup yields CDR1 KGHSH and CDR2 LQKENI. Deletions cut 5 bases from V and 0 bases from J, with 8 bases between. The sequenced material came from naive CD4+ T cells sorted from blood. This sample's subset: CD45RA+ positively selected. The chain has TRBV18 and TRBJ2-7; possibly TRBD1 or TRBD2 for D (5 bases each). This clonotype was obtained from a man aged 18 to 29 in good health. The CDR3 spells CASSGGNSYEQYF. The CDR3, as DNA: TGTGCCAGCTCAGGGGGAAACTCCTACGAGCAGTACTTC.